The rows below give T cell receptor beta chains drawn from one sample of a study of cytomegalovirus exposure and HLA in healthy donors. Clones were read by immunoSEQ multiplex PCR, and TCRdb kept only the in-frame ones, dropping some. The sample holds 140,000 or so clones, almost 85% seen once. The material sequenced was PBMCs. The receptor source for this set is a woman aged 55-70 years in good health and CMV-seropositive. CDR3s include the opening cysteine and the closing phenylalanine or tryptophan. Each record gives: J gene, D gene, CDR3 length, clone size, V gene, CDR3 protein, CDR3 DNA. The D gene is left open where the match is weak. Clone size is shown for a subset of rows, as once, few, many or a class of expanded clone.

>TRBJ2-2|-|14|once|TRBV2
CASTPSGRAGELFF
TGTGCCAGCACCCCCTCGGGAAGGGCCGGGGAGCTGTTTTTT
>TRBJ2-7|-|14|-|TRBV7-2
CASSARSASYEQYF
TGTGCCAGCAGCGCCAGGTCGGCCTCCTACGAGCAGTACTTC
>TRBJ1-5|TRBD1|15|-|TRBV6-1
CASSGAAGGAQPQHF
TGTGCCAGCAGTGGGGCAGCAGGGGGCGCGCAGCCCCAGCATTTT
>TRBJ2-2|TRBD1|16|-|TRBV12-5
CASGPDRGRNTGELFF
TGTGCTAGTGGTCCGGACAGGGGGCGCAACACCGGGGAGCTGTTTTTT
>TRBJ2-5|TRBD2|16|-|TRBV7-9
CASSLGAGGPAETQYF
TGTGCCAGCAGCTTAGGAGCGGGAGGGCCGGCGGAGACCCAGTACTTC
>TRBJ1-1|TRBD1|14|-|TRBV4-2
CASSRRTGNTEAFF
TGTGCCAGCAGCCGCCGGACAGGGAACACTGAAGCTTTCTTT
>TRBJ1-1|-|15|once|TRBV28
CASRETLGMNTEAFF
TGTGCCAGCAGGGAGACTCTTGGCATGAACACTGAAGCTTTCTTT
>TRBJ2-5|-|14|-|TRBV5-5
CASSPRVGQETQYF
TGTGCCAGCAGCCCCAGGGTCGGGCAAGAGACCCAGTACTTC
>TRBJ2-2|-|12|once|TRBV28
CASSRLTGELFF
TGTGCCAGCAGTCGACTTACCGGGGAGCTGTTTTTT
>TRBJ2-1|TRBD2|17|few|TRBV4-2
CASSQERLAGGYNEQFF
TGTGCCAGCAGCCAAGAAAGGCTAGCGGGAGGGTACAATGAGCAGTTCTTC
>TRBJ1-2|-|14|-|TRBV19
CASSWASGPYGYTF
TGTGCCAGTAGTTGGGCCTCAGGCCCCTATGGCTACACCTTC
>TRBJ1-2|-|13|-|TRBV5-8
CASSQRQVVGYTF
TGTGCCAGCAGCCAACGACAGGTTGTGGGCTACACCTTC
>TRBJ2-7|-|13|-|TRBV18
CASSVGRNNEQYF
TGTGCCAGCTCAGTGGGGCGAAATAACGAGCAGTACTTC
>TRBJ1-2|TRBD1|13|-|TRBV11-2
CASSLARGLGYTF
TGTGCCAGCAGCTTAGCCAGGGGGCTTGGCTACACCTTC